The rows below give T cell receptor beta chains drawn from one sample of a study of T cells in Graves' hyperthyroidism and ophthalmopathy. TCRdb re-analysed the multiplex PCR reads in MiXCR, keeping a single row per CDR3 protein. Among over 300,000 distinct CDR3 sequences, about 15% were seen once, and the ten largest hold around 10%. What was sequenced was blood. The receptors shown here come from a woman aged 55-69 years with Graves' hyperthyroidism. CDR3s include the opening cysteine and the closing phenylalanine or tryptophan. The order of the fields is clone size, V gene, D gene, J gene, CDR3 protein, CDR3 DNA. A D gene is named only where the DNA matches it firmly. Where a row states a size, it is once, few, many or the class of an expanded clone; other rows omit it.

>many|TRBV28|.|TRBJ2-7
CASLATGTSSYEQYF
TGTGCCAGCCTAGCCACCGGGACTTCCTCCTACGAGCAGTACTTC
>few|TRBV6-1|TRBD2|TRBJ2-1
CASSKDGLAGRNEQFF
TGTGCCAGCAGTAAGGATGGGCTAGCGGGGAGAAATGAGCAGTTCTTC
>many|TRBV7-9|TRBD2|TRBJ2-7
CASSLVPGTSGYEQYF
TGTGCCAGCAGCTTAGTTCCCGGGACTAGCGGTTACGAGCAGTACTTC
>many|TRBV11-2|TRBD1|TRBJ2-3
CASSLDIRGDTQYF
TGTGCCAGCAGCTTAGATATCAGGGGGGATACGCAGTATTTT
>.|TRBV5-1|TRBD2|TRBJ2-1
CASRPGLAGWYNEQFF
TGCGCCAGCAGACCCGGACTAGCGGGATGGTACAATGAGCAGTTCTTC
>.|TRBV19|TRBD1|TRBJ2-2
CAIKTGGTGELFF
TGTGCCATAAAGACAGGGGGGACCGGGGAGCTGTTTTTT
>many|TRBV6-1|TRBD1|TRBJ2-7
CASSWTGTYEQYF
TGTGCCAGCAGTTGGACAGGGACCTACGAGCAGTACTTC
>few|TRBV27|TRBD1|TRBJ1-3
CASSFGRGSGNTIYF
TGTGCCAGCAGTTTTGGCAGGGGGAGCGGAAACACCATATATTTT
>many|TRBV7-3|.|TRBJ2-3
CASSLTGVSTDTQYF
TGTGCCAGCAGCTTAACGGGAGTTAGCACAGATACGCAGTATTTT
>.|TRBV6-2/TRBV6-3|.|TRBJ1-4
CASSYSGTGNEKLFF
TGTGCCAGCAGTTACTCGGGGACGGGGAATGAAAAACTGTTTTTT
>many|TRBV30|.|TRBJ2-7
CAWSPPGEQYF
TGTGCCTGGAGTCCCCCGGGTGAGCAGTACTTC
>few|TRBV7-2|.|TRBJ2-7
CASSSPVAGYEQYF
TGTGCCAGCAGCTCCCCCGTGGCCGGCTACGAGCAGTACTTC
>many|TRBV11-3|TRBD2|TRBJ2-1
CASSHGTSGSPKGQFF
TGTGCCAGCAGCCATGGGACTAGCGGGAGCCCCAAGGGGCAGTTCTTC
>many|TRBV20-1|TRBD2|TRBJ2-1
CSAIEGLAGYEQFF
TGCAGTGCTATCGAGGGACTAGCGGGATATGAGCAGTTCTTC
>few|TRBV19|.|TRBJ2-6
CASRQSGANVLTF
TGTGCCAGTCGACAGTCTGGGGCCAACGTCCTGACTTTC
>few|TRBV29-1|TRBD1|TRBJ1-2
CSVTGQGHYGYTF
TGCAGCGTTACCGGACAGGGTCACTATGGCTACACCTTC
>few|TRBV6-5|TRBD2|TRBJ2-4
CASSYSPSGNTGAKNIQYF
TGTGCCAGCAGTTACTCGCCTAGCGGGAATACCGGGGCCAAAAACATTCAGTACTTC
>.|TRBV11-2|TRBD1|TRBJ2-3
CASSDRGPSTDTQYF
TGTGCCAGCAGCGACAGGGGGCCGAGCACAGATACGCAGTATTTT
>few|TRBV7-2|.|TRBJ1-3
CASSLEAGRNTIYF
TGTGCCAGCAGCTTAGAGGCAGGAAGAAACACCATATATTTT
>many|TRBV10-3|.|TRBJ2-2
CATSATIFPTGELFF
TGTGCCACGTCCGCGACAATCTTCCCCACCGGGGAGCTGTTTTTT
>many|TRBV10-3|TRBD2|TRBJ2-1
CAGGTSGSGLYNEQFF
TGTGCCGGGGGGACTAGCGGGAGCGGGCTCTACAATGAGCAGTTCTTC
>many|TRBV12-3/TRBV12-4|.|TRBJ2-3
CASSYSGPSTDTQYF
TGTGCCAGCAGTTATAGCGGTCCCAGCACAGATACGCAGTATTTT
>.|TRBV18|.|TRBJ1-4
CASSRRQINEKLFF
TGTGCCAGCTCACGGAGACAGATTAATGAAAAACTGTTTTTT
>many|TRBV10-3|.|TRBJ2-7
CAITPGRGYEQYF
TGTGCCATCACCCCGGGCAGGGGTTACGAGCAGTACTTC
>many|TRBV2|.|TRBJ2-6
CASRASGYLGANVLTF
TGTGCCAGCAGAGCAAGTGGTTATCTCGGGGCCAACGTCCTGACTTTC
>many|TRBV6-2/TRBV6-3|.|TRBJ2-2
CASRAARDTGELFF
TGTGCCAGCAGAGCCGCTAGAGACACCGGGGAGCTGTTTTTT
>many|TRBV30|TRBD2|TRBJ2-6
CAWTSGSAFEVGANVLTF
TGTGCCTGGACTAGCGGGAGCGCCTTCGAAGTCGGGGCCAACGTCCTGACTTTC
>.|TRBV3-1|.|TRBJ2-3
CASSPWGTGAGTDTQYF
TGTGCCAGCAGCCCGTGGGGGACGGGAGCGGGCACAGATACGCAGTATTTT
>many|TRBV11-2|TRBD1|TRBJ2-1
CASSRDRGSNEQFF
TGTGCCAGCAGTAGGGACAGGGGAAGCAATGAGCAGTTCTTC
>.|TRBV5-6|TRBD1|TRBJ1-1
CASSSRWTGRGEAFF
TGTGCCAGCAGCTCCCGATGGACAGGCCGCGGCGAAGCTTTCTTT
>.|TRBV6-1|.|TRBJ2-2
CASRLGYQTGELFF
TGTGCCAGCCGATTAGGGTACCAGACCGGGGAGCTGTTTTTT
>.|TRBV27|TRBD1|TRBJ2-7
CASREQGVPYEQYF
TGTGCCAGCAGGGAACAGGGGGTCCCTTACGAGCAGTACTTC
>few|TRBV7-9|.|TRBJ2-5
CASSGSRVAETQYF
TGTGCCAGTTCTGGGTCCAGGGTGGCAGAGACCCAGTACTTC
>.|TRBV6-1|.|TRBJ2-2
CASSGDRLYDTGELFF
TGTGCCAGCAGTGGAGACAGGTTATATGACACCGGGGAGCTGTTTTTT
>many|TRBV2|.|TRBJ1-1
CAISGLGTEAFF
TGTGCCATTTCCGGACTAGGGACTGAAGCTTTCTTT
>many|TRBV28|.|TRBJ1-4
CASSSTLGSATNEKLFF
TGTGCCAGCAGTTCTACGCTAGGGTCTGCAACTAATGAAAAACTGTTTTTT
>many|TRBV5-6|.|TRBJ2-3
CAWGAYGTDTQYF
TGTGCCTGGGGGGCTTACGGCACAGATACGCAGTATTTT
>many|TRBV18|.|TRBJ1-2
CASSPSEYGYTF
TGTGCCAGCTCACCTTCGGAGTATGGCTACACCTTC
>.|TRBV10-3|TRBD2|TRBJ2-3
CAIGGTSGTSTDTQYF
TGTGCCATCGGCGGGACTAGCGGGACTAGCACAGATACGCAGTATTTT
>many|TRBV3-1|TRBD1|TRBJ1-1
CASSQGQGVTEAFF
TGTGCCAGCAGCCAAGGACAGGGGGTTACTGAAGCTTTCTTT
>few|TRBV15|.|TRBJ2-7
CATSRDRGHEQYF
TGTGCCACCAGCAGAGACCGGGGACACGAGCAGTACTTC
>few|TRBV7-3|.|TRBJ1-2
CASSLTEDSYTF
TGTGCCAGCAGCTTAACGGAGGATAGCTACACCTTC
>many|TRBV6-1|.|TRBJ1-5
CASSEAPGILIQPQHF
TGTGCCAGCAGTGAAGCGCCAGGGATTTTGATTCAGCCCCAGCATTTT
>many|TRBV20-1|.|TRBJ1-4
CSASSVTNEKLFF
TGCAGTGCTAGTTCGGTAACTAATGAAAAACTGTTTTTT
>many|TRBV11-2|.|TRBJ2-4
CASTGGSWEAKNIQYF
TGTGCCAGCACCGGAGGGTCCTGGGAGGCCAAAAACATTCAGTACTTC
>many|TRBV20-1|TRBD1|TRBJ2-7
CSARNTGGNEQYF
TGCAGTGCTAGAAATACAGGGGGCAACGAGCAGTACTTC
>many|TRBV12-3/TRBV12-4|.|TRBJ2-7
CASSFWEAHEQYF
TGTGCCAGCAGTTTTTGGGAGGCCCACGAGCAGTACTTC
>.|TRBV5-4|.|TRBJ1-1
CASSLSGNEAFF
TGTGCCAGCAGCCTCAGTGGAAACGAAGCTTTCTTT
>few|TRBV19|.|TRBJ1-4
CASSPQFPGDEKLFF
TGTGCCAGTAGTCCCCAATTTCCCGGGGATGAAAAACTGTTTTTT
>many|TRBV28|TRBD1|TRBJ2-5
CASSALGQGSETQYF
TGTGCCAGCAGTGCCCTGGGACAGGGGTCAGAGACCCAGTACTTC